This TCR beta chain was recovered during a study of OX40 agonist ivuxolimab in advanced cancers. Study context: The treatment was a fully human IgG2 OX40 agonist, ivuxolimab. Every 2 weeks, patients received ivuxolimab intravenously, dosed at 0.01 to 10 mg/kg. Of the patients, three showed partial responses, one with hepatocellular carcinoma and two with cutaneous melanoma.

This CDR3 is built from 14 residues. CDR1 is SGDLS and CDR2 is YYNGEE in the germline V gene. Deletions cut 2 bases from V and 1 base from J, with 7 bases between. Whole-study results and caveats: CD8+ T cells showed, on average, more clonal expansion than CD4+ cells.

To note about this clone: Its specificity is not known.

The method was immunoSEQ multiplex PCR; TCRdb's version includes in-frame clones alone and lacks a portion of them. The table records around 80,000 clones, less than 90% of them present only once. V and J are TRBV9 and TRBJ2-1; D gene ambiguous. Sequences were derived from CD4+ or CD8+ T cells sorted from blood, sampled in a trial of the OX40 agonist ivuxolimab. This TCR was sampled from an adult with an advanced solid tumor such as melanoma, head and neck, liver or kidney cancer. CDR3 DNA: TGTGCCAGCAGCGTCGGGTTTTCCTACAATGAGCAGTTCTTC. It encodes CASSVGFSYNEQFF.